This entry lists 7 T cell receptor beta chains sequenced from one sample in a study of blood T cell repertoires in COVID-19. Sequencing was performed with immunoSEQ multiplex PCR; in TCRdb, only in-frame clones are kept and a portion is missing. The sample lists 55,000 or so clones, approximately 91% occurring once. The sequencing input was peripheral blood. These receptors were collected from a man aged 60 to 69 with active COVID-19.

The chain has TRBV24-1 and TRBJ2-7; D not certain. Germline values: CDR1 KGHDR, CDR2 SFDVKD. V was shortened by 12 bases and J by 6 bases, with 14 bases between the two germline ends. This CDR3 is 11 amino acids long. Here the CDR3 reads CAGGTPGEQYF. CDR3 coding DNA: TGTGCCGGCGGTACCCCCGGCGAGCAGTACTTC.

As DNA, the CDR3 is TGTGCCAGCAGCGGAACGGGACTAGGGGACAATGAGCAGTTCTTC. Its protein is CASSGTGLGDNEQFF. The chain is built from TRBV11-2 and TRBJ2-1, with TRBD2 matching over 8 bases. CDR1 is SGHAT and CDR2 is FQNNGV in the germline V gene. The CDR3 has 15 residues. The junction had 8 bases not matched to a gene; V was cut back by 5 bases and J by 5 bases.

The CDR3 coding sequence is TGCAGCGTTGAAGCGGACAGGGTTTATGGCTACACCTTC. This translates into CSVEADRVYGYTF. V gene TRBV29-1 combines with J gene TRBJ1-2, with TRBD1 matching over 8 bases. The CDR3 runs to 13 residues. Germline CDR1 reads SQVTM; CDR2 reads ANQGSEA. The V and J ends lost 1 base and 5 bases, in that order; junction bases with no gene match: 3.

The J gene is TRBJ2-1, the V gene TRBV6-5, with 14 bases fitting TRBD2. This CDR3 contains 15 residues. The V gene's germline CDR1 is MNHEY and CDR2 SVGAGI. V was pared by 6 bases and J by 10 bases, with 8 bases of the junction left unmatched. The DNA for the CDR3 is TGTGCCAGCAGCGACCCGGGACTAGCGGGAGTGGAGCAGTTCTTC. Amino acid sequence: CASSDPGLAGVEQFF.

The chain uses TRBV7-3 and TRBJ2-5, with 8 bases identical to TRBD2. Unmatched junction bases numbered 2, after V lost 1 base and J lost 1 base. This CDR3 region has 15 residues. Per the germline V gene, CDR1 is SGHTA and CDR2 is FQGTGA. Here the CDR3 DNA reads TGTGCCAGCAGCTTAAAAGCGGGAGTCCAAGAGACCCAGTACTTC. Translating gives CASSLKAGVQETQYF. The full variable domain, in which reference TRBV7-3 and TRBJ2-5 provide the parts outside the CDR3, is GAGVSQTPSNKVTEKGKYVELRCDPISGHTALYWYRQSLGQGPEFLIYFQGTGAADDSGLPNDRFFAVRPEGSVSTLKIQRTERGDSAVYLCASSLKAGVQETQYFGPGTRLLVL.

The chain employs TRBV7-2 and TRBJ2-2, with 11 bases aligning to TRBD2. The germline V gene has CDR1 SGHTA and CDR2 FQGNSA. Trimming removed 5 bases from V and 2 bases from J; junction bases left unmatched: 7. The CDR3 runs 17 residues. This chain's CDR3 is CASSGRGTSGNTGELFF. CDR3 in DNA: TGTGCCAGCAGCGGAAGGGGGACTAGCGGCAACACCGGGGAGCTGTTTTTT.

In DNA form, the CDR3 reads TGCGCCAGCAGCTTCCAAAAGAGGACTAGCGGGAGCCGATACGAGTTCTTC. Protein: CASSFQKRTSGSRYEFF. This chain uses TRBV5-1 with TRBJ2-1; 13 positions match TRBD2. The CDR3 is 17 amino acids. Germline V lookup: CDR1 SGHRS, CDR2 YFSETQ. J was trimmed by 14 bases and V by 2 bases; bases with no gene match: 16.